The 9 T cell receptor beta chains given below trace back to one sample, sequenced in a study of neurological immune-mediated disorders (dated by TCRdb to the late 2010s). Libraries were made using 5' RACE. Instrument used: Illumina HiSeq 2500. TCRdb ran its own pipeline on the public reads, namely fastp trimming at Q25 and MiXCR clone calling, and kept in-frame beta chains. Each entry is one CDR3 protein sequence, shown with its most common DNA and genes. The sample table holds 50,000 or so distinct CDR3 sequences, of which over 9% were seen once. The ten top clones hold around 20% of the sample. Sequenced: PBMCs. These receptors were obtained from a middle-aged woman with HTLV-1-associated myelopathy (HAM/TSP).

This clonotype was seen at least ten times. The CDR3 DNA reads TGCGCCAGCAGCCAAGTGAGGACGGGGGGCTACACCTTC. Amino acids: CASSQVRTGGYTF. V usage is TRBV4-3 and J usage is TRBJ1-2; no reliable D call. The CDR3 runs to 13 residues. V gave up 1 base and J gave up 8 bases, with 11 bases separating them. The germline gives CDR1 LGHNA, CDR2 YSLEER.

This clonotype was recorded many times. The gene calls are TRBV4-1 and TRBJ2-3, with D unclear. The CDR3 is 14 amino acids. The germline V gene has CDR1 MGHRA and CDR2 YSYEKL. Trimming removed 1 base at V and 0 bases at J, with 5 bases between. The CDR3 here is CASSQVLSTDTQYF. The DNA of the CDR3 is TGCGCCAGCAGCCAAGTACTGAGCACAGATACGCAGTATTTT.

This clonotype was seen at least ten times. The gene calls are TRBV20-1 and TRBJ2-1; TRBD2 matches 8 bases. Germline-derived CDR1 and CDR2 are DFQATT and SNEGSKA (reference sequence). The ends lost 5 bases at V and 13 bases at J; junction bases unmatched: 10. The CDR3 loop spans 12 amino acids. CDR3 region: CSAFNLAGTQFF. The CDR3, as DNA: TGCAGTGCTTTCAACCTAGCGGGTACCCAGTTCTTC.

This clonotype was seen a few times. V is TRBV6-2 or TRBV6-3 and J is TRBJ2-3; D perhaps matches TRBD2 (6 bases). Per germline, CDR1 MNHEY and CDR2 SVGEGT. V lost 2 bases to trimming and J lost 4 bases, with 19 bases between them. The CDR3 runs to 17 residues. The CDR3 region has the DNA TGTGCCAGCAGTTACACGGGGGACCCGTTCTGGGCAGATACGCAGTATTTT. Amino acids: CASSYTGDPFWADTQYF.

As concerns this clonotype: Germline and junction disagree at one end, which may indicate a read error. This chain joins TRBV5-1 and TRBJ1-1; 9 bases are shared with TRBD1. In germline, CDR1 is SGHRS, CDR2 YFSETQ. This CDR3 is 14 amino acids long. The CDR3 coding sequence is TGCGCCAGCAGCCTAGGACAGGGGTGCACTGAAGCTTCCTTT. Its protein is CASSLGQGCTEASF.

This clonotype appeared many times. The J gene is TRBJ2-3, the V gene TRBV7-3, with TRBD2 identical over 8 bases. The CDR3 has 15 amino acids. Germline CDR1 and CDR2: SGHTA and FQGTGA. Losses at the gene ends were 5 bases for V and 1 base for J; bases not matched to a gene: 5. The CDR3 spells CASSLSGGRTDTQYF. CDR3 nucleotide sequence: TGTGCCAGCAGCCTAAGCGGGGGCCGCACAGATACGCAGTATTTT. Supplemented by reference TRBV7-3 and TRBJ2-3, the full variable domain reads GAGVSQTPSNKVTEKGKYVELRCDPISGHTALYWYRQSLGQGPEFLIYFQGTGAADDSGLPNDRFFAVRPEGSVSTLKIQRTERGDSAVYLCASSLSGGRTDTQYFGPGTRLTVL.

This clonotype was counted between two and nine times. The chain combines TRBV30 with TRBJ2-3, with D possibly being TRBD1 or TRBD2 (5 bases each). The V gene lost 2 bases and the J gene lost 4 bases, with 16 bases spanning the gap. The CDR3 sequence is 15 residues long. Germline V gene sequence: CDR1 GTSNPN, CDR2 SVGIG (reference sequence). The CDR3 spells CAWSPWDRSADTQYF. CDR3 DNA sequence: TGTGCCTGGAGTCCTTGGGACCGCTCGGCAGATACGCAGTATTTT.

This clonotype was seen repeatedly, ten times or more. The V and J genes are TRBV10-3 and TRBJ1-5; 8 nucleotides align to TRBD1. The CDR3 runs to 13 residues. Germline CDR1 reads ENHRY; CDR2 reads SYGVKD. V was pared by 4 bases and J by 4 bases, with 0 bases of the junction left unmatched. DNA of the CDR3: TGTGCCATCAGTGGACAGGGGAATCAGCCCCAGCATTTT. Its protein product is CAISGQGNQPQHF.

This clonotype was observed many times. This rearrangement joins TRBV10-3 to TRBJ2-7; 11 bases fit TRBD2. The germline gives CDR1 ENHRY, CDR2 SYGVKD. The CDR3 has 15 residues. Germline trimming cut 0 bases from V and 2 bases from J; bases unmatched to any gene: 0. The CDR3 DNA is TGTGCCATCAGTGAGTCGACTAGCGGGGCCTACGAGCAGTACTTC. Its protein is CAISESTSGAYEQYF.